This T cell receptor beta chain was identified during a study of siplizumab effects on memory and regulatory T cells. Points from the study as a whole: Mappable alloreactive CD4+ clones averaged about 70% Treg-derived with siplizumab versus around 27% in controls. Unstimulated naive T cells seemed to show more diversity than memory cells did, and they also seemed to be among the major contributors to the alloresponse.

Turning to this clone: Its specificity is not known.

Some clones are missing from TCRdb's copy, which holds only in-frame ones; the method was immunoSEQ multiplex PCR. Among 99,000 or so clones listed, around 94% were seen once. This CDR3 is 16 amino acids long. Germline V lookup: CDR1 MNHEY, CDR2 SVGAGI. Deletions cut 4 bases from V and 4 bases from J, with 19 bases between. Sequences were obtained from non-Treg CD4+ T cells sorted from blood. This sequence originates from a human donor in good health. The gene calls are TRBV6-5 and TRBJ1-2, with D possibly being TRBD1 (6 bases). The CDR3, as DNA: TGTGCCAGCAGTTCGATCAAGGGGGGAAGCTTCTATGGCTACACCTTC. Protein sequence: CASSSIKGGSFYGYTF.